This TCR beta chain was obtained from a study of CD8+ T cells in alopecia areata. Overall study: Treated patients were dosed with oral tofacitinib, taking 5 to 10 mg twice daily. For treated patients, severity scores reflected the percentage of scalp area affected. Study observations and caveats: Clonality exceeded that of normal scalp in lesional scalp, most notably in alopecia totalis/universalis.

The V gene's germline CDR1 is LNHNV and CDR2 YYDKDF (reference sequence). V was cut by 4 bases and J by 9 bases, with 10 bases left in between. The CDR3 runs 12 residues. A remark on this clone: The antigen remains undetermined.

Reverse transcribed after extraction, RNA yielded cDNA as the sequencing template. Method: immunoSEQ multiplex PCR; TCRdb's copy keeps in-frame clones and lacks some. Counted here are 150,000 to 200,000 clones, 50% to 70% occurring once; the ten biggest clones make up about 1.3%. Sample treatment: oral pan-JAK inhibitor, 5-10 mg twice daily. The source is a human donor with alopecia areata. Sequencing was performed on CD4+ T cells sorted from blood, taken at week 49, from a patient treated with tofacitinib. V and J are TRBV15 and TRBJ2-1; D is undetermined. DNA of the CDR3: TGTGCCACCAGCACCCGATATGGTGAGCAGTTCTTC. Amino acid sequence: CATSTRYGEQFF. The variable domain in full, with the rest retrieved from reference TRBV15 and TRBJ2-1, is DAMVIQNPRYQVTQFGKPVTLSCSQTLNHNVMYWYQQKSSQAPKLLFHYYDKDFNNEADTPDNFQSRRPNTSFCFLDIRSPGLGDTAMYLCATSTRYGEQFFGPGTRLTVL.